The TCR beta chain under discussion was sequenced for a study of cytomegalovirus exposure and HLA in healthy donors. Study-level background: Of the donors genotyped, approximately 430 in all, 75% to 85% fell in the Caucasian-associated ancestry cluster.

PCR primers comprised 60 Vbeta and 13 Jbeta primers. TCRdb's copy holds only in-frame clones and misses some; the assay was immunoSEQ multiplex PCR. The sample records about 92,000 clones, roughly four fifths being singletons. This CDR3 contains 17 residues. CDR1 and CDR2 (germline): SGDLS, YYNGEE. V lost 2 bases and J lost 2, with 14 bases in between. This sequence joins TRBV9 and TRBJ2-6; D remains unclear. The sample consisted of PBMCs. This TCR was recovered from a young woman in good health and CMV-seropositive. The DNA for the CDR3 is TGTGCCAGCAGCGTCAGATTTCAGGCGACTGGGGCCAACGTCCTGACTTTC. Translation: CASSVRFQATGANVLTF.